A selection of T cell receptor beta chains follows, all from one sample in a study of T cell changes during pregnancy in multiple sclerosis. Generated by immunoSEQ multiplex PCR, the TCRdb table keeps only in-frame clones and is missing some. The table includes 70,000 to 100,000 clones, approximately 92% detected once. Source: peripheral blood, taken in the third trimester of pregnancy. The receptors here all came from a female donor in good health, enrolled as a control in a pregnancy study. Each CDR3 is given with its conserved first and last residue. A D gene is named only where the DNA matches it firmly. Not every row has a clone size; where given, it reads once, few, many or a size class.

V: TRBV7-9
size: .
J: TRBJ1-1
D: .
CDR3: CASSSRAGTGAFF
DNA: TGTGCCAGCAGCTCGAGGGCCGGGACTGGGGCTTTCTTT

V: TRBV4-1
size: .
J: TRBJ1-4
D: TRBD1
CDR3: CASSQGVSQGENEKLFF
DNA: TGCGCCAGCAGCCAAGGGGTGTCACAGGGGGAGAATGAAAAACTGTTTTTT

V: TRBV18
size: .
J: TRBJ1-3
D: TRBD1
CDR3: CASSPVRDRGSGNTIYF
DNA: TGTGCCAGCTCACCAGTCCGGGACAGGGGGTCTGGAAACACCATATATTTT

V: TRBV7-6
size: .
J: TRBJ2-1
D: TRBD2
CDR3: CASSLAGLADYNEQFF
DNA: TGTGCCAGCAGCTTAGCAGGACTAGCGGACTACAATGAGCAGTTCTTC

V: TRBV5-1
size: once
J: TRBJ2-3
D: TRBD2
CDR3: CASNKAGGLTDTQYF
DNA: TGCGCCAGCAACAAAGCGGGAGGGCTAACAGATACGCAGTATTTT

V: TRBV28
size: .
J: TRBJ1-5
D: .
CDR3: CASSFGQGIGQPQHF
DNA: TGTGCCAGCAGTTTCGGCCAGGGAATAGGGCAGCCCCAGCATTTT

V: TRBV11-2
size: .
J: TRBJ2-1
D: TRBD1
CDR3: CASSSWTGEVPNEQFF
DNA: TGTGCCAGCAGCTCCTGGACAGGGGAGGTACCAAATGAGCAGTTCTTC

V: TRBV27
size: .
J: TRBJ1-5
D: .
CDR3: CASSPYGESNQPQHF
DNA: TGTGCCAGCAGTCCATACGGAGAAAGCAATCAGCCCCAGCATTTT

V: TRBV2
size: .
J: TRBJ2-3
D: .
CDR3: CASSEKLRQYF
DNA: TGTGCCAGCAGTGAAAAGTTGAGGCAGTATTTT

V: TRBV5-1
size: .
J: TRBJ1-2
D: TRBD1
CDR3: CASSLTWTGSNYGYTF
DNA: TGCGCCAGCAGCTTGACCTGGACAGGCAGTAACTATGGCTACACCTTC

V: TRBV28
size: once
J: TRBJ1-2
D: .
CDR3: CASSWGEYGYTF
DNA: TGTGCCAGCAGTTGGGGGGAGTATGGCTACACCTTC

V: TRBV5-1
size: once
J: TRBJ2-1
D: TRBD1
CDR3: CASSPRGQGAGNEQFF
DNA: TGCGCCAGCAGCCCTAGGGGGCAGGGGGCGGGCAATGAGCAGTTCTTC

V: TRBV5-1
size: .
J: TRBJ1-1
D: TRBD1
CDR3: CASSSRTGEAEAFF
DNA: TGCGCCAGCAGCTCCCGGACAGGGGAGGCTGAAGCTTTCTTT

V: TRBV4-2
size: .
J: TRBJ2-7
D: .
CDR3: CASSQVGQGAYEQYF
DNA: TGTGCCAGCAGCCAAGTCGGGCAGGGCGCCTACGAGCAGTACTTC

V: TRBV11-2
size: .
J: TRBJ2-7
D: TRBD2
CDR3: CASRLAAYEQYF
DNA: TGTGCCAGCAGACTAGCGGCCTACGAGCAGTACTTC

V: TRBV18
size: .
J: TRBJ2-1
D: TRBD2
CDR3: CASSPLREGPSYNEQFF
DNA: TGTGCCAGCTCCCCCTTAAGGGAGGGCCCGTCCTACAATGAGCAGTTCTTC

V: TRBV7-9
size: .
J: TRBJ2-7
D: TRBD1
CDR3: CASSLGSTKTQGSHEQYF
DNA: TGTGCCAGCAGCTTAGGCTCTACCAAGACACAGGGGTCCCACGAGCAGTACTTC

V: TRBV5-4
size: .
J: TRBJ2-7
D: TRBD2
CDR3: CASSLGGLAGAGLEQYF
DNA: TGTGCCAGCAGCTTGGGGGGACTAGCGGGAGCGGGACTCGAGCAGTACTTC

V: TRBV27
size: .
J: TRBJ2-7
D: TRBD1
CDR3: CASGSDRGYEQYF
DNA: TGTGCCAGCGGGTCGGACAGGGGATACGAGCAGTACTTC

V: TRBV28
size: .
J: TRBJ1-2
D: .
CDR3: CASSPQGDGYTF
DNA: TGTGCCAGCAGTCCACAGGGTGATGGCTACACCTTC

V: TRBV6-1
size: .
J: TRBJ1-2
D: .
CDR3: CASSEFGATNYGYTF
DNA: TGTGCCAGCAGTGAATTTGGGGCCACTAACTATGGCTACACCTTC

V: TRBV5-1
size: .
J: TRBJ2-1
D: .
CDR3: CASSSTRWVKHEQFF
DNA: TGCGCCAGCAGCTCGACTAGATGGGTGAAGCATGAGCAGTTCTTC

V: TRBV9
size: .
J: TRBJ1-5
D: .
CDR3: CASSPTGGIQPQHF
DNA: TGTGCCAGCAGCCCCACCGGGGGGATCCAGCCCCAGCATTTT

V: TRBV6-5
size: .
J: TRBJ1-2
D: .
CDR3: CASSSQGLGDYGYTF
DNA: TGTGCCAGCAGTTCCCAGGGACTAGGGGACTATGGCTACACCTTC

V: TRBV7-8
size: once
J: TRBJ2-7
D: TRBD2
CDR3: CASSTPSGSSYEQYF
DNA: TGTGCCAGCAGCACCCCGAGCGGGAGTTCCTACGAGCAGTACTTC

V: TRBV29-1
size: .
J: TRBJ2-3
D: .
CDR3: CSVEDDIYTDTQYF
DNA: TGCAGCGTTGAAGACGACATATACACAGATACGCAGTATTTT

V: TRBV5-1
size: .
J: TRBJ2-1
D: TRBD1
CDR3: CASSEGQGVHNEQFF
DNA: TGCGCCAGCAGCGAGGGACAGGGGGTCCACAATGAGCAGTTCTTC

V: TRBV7-9
size: few
J: TRBJ1-1
D: .
CDR3: CASSYGQFEAFF
DNA: TGTGCCAGCAGCTACGGACAGTTTGAAGCTTTCTTT

V: TRBV2
size: .
J: TRBJ2-3
D: TRBD1
CDR3: CASSLEPDRGGTDTQYF
DNA: TGTGCCAGCAGCCTGGAACCCGACAGGGGCGGCACAGATACGCAGTATTTT

V: TRBV2
size: .
J: TRBJ1-5
D: .
CDR3: CASRRGIQGRGQPQHF
DNA: TGTGCCAGCAGAAGAGGAATCCAGGGGCGAGGTCAGCCCCAGCATTTT

V: TRBV18
size: .
J: TRBJ2-3
D: .
CDR3: CASSPFTPGIEGTDTQYF
DNA: TGTGCCAGCTCACCCTTTACCCCGGGGATTGAAGGCACAGATACGCAGTATTTT

V: TRBV5-8
size: .
J: TRBJ2-7
D: TRBD1
CDR3: CASSGDRGLGEQYF
DNA: TGTGCCAGCAGTGGGGACAGGGGACTCGGCGAGCAGTACTTC

V: TRBV27
size: .
J: TRBJ2-3
D: .
CDR3: CALGPLNTQYF
DNA: TGTGCCCTGGGGCCGCTAAATACGCAGTATTTT

V: TRBV5-6
size: once
J: TRBJ2-2
D: TRBD2
CDR3: CASSLTSGSIDGELFF
DNA: TGTGCCAGCAGCTTGACTAGCGGGAGTATAGACGGGGAGCTGTTTTTT

V: TRBV28
size: .
J: TRBJ2-1
D: .
CDR3: CASSLVGAYNEQFF
DNA: TGTGCCAGCAGTTTAGTCGGGGCCTACAATGAGCAGTTCTTC

V: TRBV18
size: .
J: TRBJ2-5
D: TRBD1
CDR3: CASSPSQGPGETQYF
DNA: TGTGCCAGCTCACCGTCACAGGGGCCGGGAGAGACCCAGTACTTC

V: TRBV19
size: .
J: TRBJ1-5
D: .
CDR3: CASMEDWGPQHF
DNA: TGTGCCAGTATGGAGGACTGGGGGCCCCAGCATTTT

V: TRBV19
size: .
J: TRBJ1-5
D: .
CDR3: CASSIRGNQPQHF
DNA: TGTGCCAGTAGTATCAGGGGCAATCAGCCCCAGCATTTT

V: TRBV5-6
size: .
J: TRBJ2-5
D: .
CDR3: CASSLETARETQYF
DNA: TGTGCCAGCAGCTTGGAGACTGCCCGGGAGACCCAGTACTTC

V: TRBV10-1
size: .
J: TRBJ1-2
D: .
CDR3: CASSESQGLVHGYTF
DNA: TGCGCCAGCAGTGAGTCCCAGGGGCTGGTGCATGGCTACACCTTC

V: TRBV28
size: .
J: TRBJ2-1
D: TRBD2
CDR3: CASSLGSGRFDEQFF
DNA: TGTGCCAGCAGTTTAGGTAGCGGGAGATTCGATGAGCAGTTCTTC

V: TRBV6-5
size: .
J: TRBJ2-5
D: .
CDR3: CASSSQGLQETQYF
DNA: TGTGCCAGCAGTTCCCAGGGTCTCCAAGAGACCCAGTACTTC

V: TRBV7-9
size: .
J: TRBJ2-5
D: .
CDR3: CASSPSTGYETQYF
DNA: TGTGCCAGCAGCCCATCAACAGGGTACGAGACCCAGTACTTC

V: TRBV5-1
size: .
J: TRBJ2-7
D: TRBD1
CDR3: CASSGDRAHEQYF
DNA: TGCGCCAGCAGCGGGGACAGGGCCCACGAGCAGTACTTC

V: TRBV5-4
size: .
J: TRBJ2-1
D: .
CDR3: CASSSTILVSYNEQFF
DNA: TGTGCCAGCAGCTCGACTATCTTGGTCTCCTACAATGAGCAGTTCTTC

V: TRBV28
size: once
J: TRBJ2-3
D: .
CDR3: CASSLLFFGGTDTQYF
DNA: TGTGCCAGCAGTTTATTGTTCTTCGGGGGCACAGATACGCAGTATTTT

V: TRBV28
size: .
J: TRBJ2-1
D: .
CDR3: CASRTRTFYNEQFF
DNA: TGTGCCAGCCGGACCCGGACTTTCTACAATGAGCAGTTCTTC

V: TRBV6-5
size: .
J: TRBJ2-3
D: .
CDR3: CASRFRGRDTDTQYF
DNA: TGTGCCAGCAGATTCAGGGGTAGGGACACAGATACGCAGTATTTT